The rows below give T cell receptor beta chains drawn from one sample of a study of CD8 T cells in Susac syndrome. MiXCR was run by TCRdb on the immunoSEQ multiplex PCR reads, yielding one entry per CDR3 protein. The sample has some 140,000 distinct CDR3 sequences; 95% are singletons. The sample was CD8+ T cells from PBMCs. These receptors all stem from a human donor with Susac syndrome. The CDR3 runs from the conserved cysteine through the conserved F or W. The order of the fields is J gene, D gene, V gene, CDR3 DNA, CDR3 protein. A D gene is named only where the DNA matches it firmly.

j_call: TRBJ2-6
d_call: TRBD1
v_call: TRBV14
cdr3_nt: TGTGCCAGCAGCACCCGGGACAGGATGGCTGGGGCCAACGTCCTGACTTTC
cdr3_aa: CASSTRDRMAGANVLTF

j_call: TRBJ1-3
d_call: .
v_call: TRBV30
cdr3_nt: TGTGCCTGCCTAGGGGGACTCAGCTCTGGAAACACCATATATTTT
cdr3_aa: CACLGGLSSGNTIYF

j_call: TRBJ2-2
d_call: .
v_call: TRBV14
cdr3_nt: TGTGCCAGCAAGGACCAGAACACCGGGGAGCTGTTTTTT
cdr3_aa: CASKDQNTGELFF

j_call: TRBJ2-1
d_call: TRBD1
v_call: TRBV20-1
cdr3_nt: TGCAGTGCAAACGACAGGGGCACGAGTATGTACAATGAGCAGTTCTTC
cdr3_aa: CSANDRGTSMYNEQFF

j_call: TRBJ1-1
d_call: .
v_call: TRBV19
cdr3_nt: TGTGCCAGTAGTATTAGGAGGGAAGAAGTCGGAGCTTTCTTT
cdr3_aa: CASSIRREEVGAFF

j_call: TRBJ2-1
d_call: .
v_call: TRBV29-1
cdr3_nt: TGCAGCGTCCCGGGGTTAGGGGCCAATGAGCAGTTCTTC
cdr3_aa: CSVPGLGANEQFF

j_call: TRBJ2-5
d_call: .
v_call: TRBV28
cdr3_nt: TGTGCCAGCAGTTTATGGGGCGCAACTCAAGAGACCCAGTACTTC
cdr3_aa: CASSLWGATQETQYF

j_call: TRBJ2-7
d_call: TRBD2
v_call: TRBV9
cdr3_nt: TGTGCCAGCAGCTACGGAGGGGCTAGCGGGAGCCACGAGCAGTACTTC
cdr3_aa: CASSYGGASGSHEQYF

j_call: TRBJ2-2
d_call: .
v_call: TRBV5-4
cdr3_nt: TGTGCCAGCAGCTTGGACAACCTTCTGAACACCGGGGAGCTGTTTTTT
cdr3_aa: CASSLDNLLNTGELFF

j_call: TRBJ1-4
d_call: TRBD1
v_call: TRBV29-1
cdr3_nt: TGCAGCGTTGAAGACGGACAGGGGGAGGGTGAAAAACTGTTTTTT
cdr3_aa: CSVEDGQGEGEKLFF

j_call: TRBJ2-7
d_call: TRBD2
v_call: TRBV5-1
cdr3_nt: TGCGCCAGCAGCCCGAACGAGTCTTGGCGGGAGGTCGACGAGCAGTACTTC
cdr3_aa: CASSPNESWREVDEQYF

j_call: TRBJ2-6
d_call: TRBD1
v_call: TRBV20-1
cdr3_nt: TGCAGTGCTAGATGGACAGGCAGCTCTGGGGCCAACGTCCTGACTTTC
cdr3_aa: CSARWTGSSGANVLTF

j_call: TRBJ2-2
d_call: .
v_call: TRBV16
cdr3_nt: TGTGCCACTTCGAAAAACATCTACACCGGGGAGCTGTTTTTT
cdr3_aa: CATSKNIYTGELFF

j_call: TRBJ2-5
d_call: TRBD2
v_call: TRBV18
cdr3_nt: TGTGCCAGTACTACTAGCGGGAGACAAGAGACCCAGTACTTC
cdr3_aa: CASTTSGRQETQYF

j_call: TRBJ2-5
d_call: TRBD2
v_call: TRBV29-1
cdr3_nt: TGCAGCGTTGAAGATCTCGTCCAGCGGGAGTTGGAAGAGACCCAGTACTTC
cdr3_aa: CSVEDLVQRELEETQYF

j_call: TRBJ2-2
d_call: TRBD1
v_call: TRBV12-3/TRBV12-4
cdr3_nt: TGTGCCAGCGGGACAGGGGACAACACCGGGGAGCTGTTTTTT
cdr3_aa: CASGTGDNTGELFF

j_call: TRBJ2-3
d_call: TRBD2
v_call: TRBV13
cdr3_nt: TGTGCCAGCAGCCAGCGGGATACAGATACGCAGTATTTT
cdr3_aa: CASSQRDTDTQYF

j_call: TRBJ1-5
d_call: TRBD1
v_call: TRBV29-1
cdr3_nt: TGCAGCGTTGATAAGGCAGGGGGTTCGAGTCAGCCCCAGCATTTT
cdr3_aa: CSVDKAGGSSQPQHF

j_call: TRBJ2-7
d_call: .
v_call: TRBV27
cdr3_nt: TGTGCCAGCAGTTCATCGGGAGTCCACTACGAGCAGTACTTC
cdr3_aa: CASSSSGVHYEQYF

j_call: TRBJ2-3
d_call: .
v_call: TRBV4-2
cdr3_nt: TGTGCCAGCAGCCAAATTAAGGGGAAGGGATCGACGCAGTATTTT
cdr3_aa: CASSQIKGKGSTQYF

j_call: TRBJ2-3
d_call: .
v_call: TRBV29-1
cdr3_nt: TGCAGCGTTGTTGGCAGCTTAGGGTCAGATACGCAGTATTTT
cdr3_aa: CSVVGSLGSDTQYF

j_call: TRBJ2-2
d_call: TRBD2
v_call: TRBV9
cdr3_nt: TGTGCCAGCAGCGCGCCGGGACTAGCACTAAACACCGGGGAGCTGTTTTTT
cdr3_aa: CASSAPGLALNTGELFF

j_call: TRBJ2-5
d_call: TRBD2
v_call: TRBV12-3/TRBV12-4
cdr3_nt: TGTGCCAGCAGTTTGCAGCGGGGGGGCGGGGAGACCCAGTACTTC
cdr3_aa: CASSLQRGGGETQYF

j_call: TRBJ2-7
d_call: .
v_call: TRBV20-1
cdr3_nt: TGCAGTGCTAGAGACTCCTTCTACGAGCAGTACTTC
cdr3_aa: CSARDSFYEQYF

j_call: TRBJ2-7
d_call: .
v_call: TRBV28
cdr3_nt: TGTGCCAGCAGACCTCCGGACCCCAAGTGGGAGTACTTC
cdr3_aa: CASRPPDPKWEYF

j_call: TRBJ1-4
d_call: TRBD1
v_call: TRBV5-1
cdr3_nt: TGCGCCAGCAGCTTGAGACAGGGGAATGAAAAACTGTTTTTT
cdr3_aa: CASSLRQGNEKLFF

j_call: TRBJ2-7
d_call: .
v_call: TRBV7-9
cdr3_nt: TGTGCCAGCAGCCATCCCTTGGGGGGCCGCGACTCCTACGAGCAGTACTTC
cdr3_aa: CASSHPLGGRDSYEQYF

j_call: TRBJ2-3
d_call: .
v_call: TRBV14
cdr3_nt: TGTGCCAGCAGCTCCGAGGATACGCAGTATTTT
cdr3_aa: CASSSEDTQYF

j_call: TRBJ2-7
d_call: .
v_call: TRBV20-1
cdr3_nt: TGCAGTGCTTACACGCCAGACTACGAGCAGTACTTC
cdr3_aa: CSAYTPDYEQYF

j_call: TRBJ2-1
d_call: .
v_call: TRBV2
cdr3_nt: TGTGCCAGCAATCCGGACAGCAATGAGCAGTTCTTC
cdr3_aa: CASNPDSNEQFF

j_call: TRBJ2-1
d_call: .
v_call: TRBV6-1
cdr3_nt: TGTGCCAGCAGTCGCTTCCCGACAGAGCACTCCTACAATGAGCAGTTCTTC
cdr3_aa: CASSRFPTEHSYNEQFF

j_call: TRBJ1-1
d_call: .
v_call: TRBV27
cdr3_nt: TGTGCCAGCAGTTCGGAGGGCACTGAAGCTTTCTTT
cdr3_aa: CASSSEGTEAFF